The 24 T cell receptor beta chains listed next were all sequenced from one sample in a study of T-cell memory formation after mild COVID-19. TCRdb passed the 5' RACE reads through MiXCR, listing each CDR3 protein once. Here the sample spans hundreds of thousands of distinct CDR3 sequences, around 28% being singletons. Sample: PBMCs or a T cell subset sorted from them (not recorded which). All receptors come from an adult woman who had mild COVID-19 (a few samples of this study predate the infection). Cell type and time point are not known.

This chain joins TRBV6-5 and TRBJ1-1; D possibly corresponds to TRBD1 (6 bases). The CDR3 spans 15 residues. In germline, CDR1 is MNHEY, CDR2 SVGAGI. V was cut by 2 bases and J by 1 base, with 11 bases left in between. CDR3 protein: CASSYSGGRNTEAFF. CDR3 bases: TGTGCCAGCAGTTACAGCGGGGGCAGGAACACTGAAGCTTTCTTT.

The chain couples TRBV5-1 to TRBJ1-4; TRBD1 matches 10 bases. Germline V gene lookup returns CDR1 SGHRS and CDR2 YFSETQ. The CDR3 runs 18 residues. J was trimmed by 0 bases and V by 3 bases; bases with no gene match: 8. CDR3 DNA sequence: TGCGCCAGCAGCTGGGGGACCGGGACAGGGGCAACTAATGAAAAACTGTTTTTT. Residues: CASSWGTGTGATNEKLFF.

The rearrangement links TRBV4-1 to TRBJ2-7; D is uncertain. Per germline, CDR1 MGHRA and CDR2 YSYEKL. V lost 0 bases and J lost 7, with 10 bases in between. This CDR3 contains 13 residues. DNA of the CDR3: TGCGCCAGCAGCCAAGACCCGGACCGAGAGCAGTACTTC. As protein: CASSQDPDREQYF.

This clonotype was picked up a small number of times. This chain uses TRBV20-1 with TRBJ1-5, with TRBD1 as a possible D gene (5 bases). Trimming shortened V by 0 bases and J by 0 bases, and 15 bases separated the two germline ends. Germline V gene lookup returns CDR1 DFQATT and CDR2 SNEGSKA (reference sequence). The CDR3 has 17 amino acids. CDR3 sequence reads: CSARDWGGYSSNQPQHF. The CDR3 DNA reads TGCAGTGCTAGAGATTGGGGGGGGTATAGTAGCAATCAGCCCCAGCATTTT.

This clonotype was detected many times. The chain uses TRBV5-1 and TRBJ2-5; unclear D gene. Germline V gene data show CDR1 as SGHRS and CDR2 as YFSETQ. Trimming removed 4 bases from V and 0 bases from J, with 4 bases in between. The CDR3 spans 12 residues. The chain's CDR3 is CASSPDQETQYF. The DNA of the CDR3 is TGCGCCAGCAGCCCTGACCAAGAGACCCAGTACTTC.

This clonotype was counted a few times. CDR3 sequence reads: CASSLVVGAEAFF. In nucleotides, the CDR3 is TGCGCCAGCAGCTTGGTAGTCGGGGCTGAAGCTTTCTTT. The chain employs TRBV5-1 and TRBJ1-1; D remains unclear. The CDR3 runs to 13 residues. The germline CDR1 and CDR2 sequences are SGHRS and YFSETQ. V lost 0 bases, J lost 6 bases, and 9 bases lay in between. The full variable domain, with the rest looked up from reference TRBV5-1 and TRBJ1-1, is KAGVTQTPRYLIKTRGQQVTLSCSPISGHRSVSWYQQTPGQGLQFLFEYFSETQRNKGNFPGRFSGRQFSNSRSEMNVSTLELGDSALYLCASSLVVGAEAFFGQGTRLTVV.

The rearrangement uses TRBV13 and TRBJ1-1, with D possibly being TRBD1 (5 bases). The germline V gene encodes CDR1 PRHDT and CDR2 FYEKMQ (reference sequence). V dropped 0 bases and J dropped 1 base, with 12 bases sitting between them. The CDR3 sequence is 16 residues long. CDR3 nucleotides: TGTGCCAGCAGCTTAGGGTTGGGGGGTCGGAACACTGAAGCTTTCTTT. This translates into CASSLGLGGRNTEAFF.

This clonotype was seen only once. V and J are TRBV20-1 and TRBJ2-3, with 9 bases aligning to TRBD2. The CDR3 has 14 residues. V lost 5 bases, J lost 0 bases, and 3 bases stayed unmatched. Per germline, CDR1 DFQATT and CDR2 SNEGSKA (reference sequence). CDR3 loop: CSAPAGGSTDTQYF. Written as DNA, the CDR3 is TGCAGTGCTCCGGCGGGGGGGAGCACAGATACGCAGTATTTT.

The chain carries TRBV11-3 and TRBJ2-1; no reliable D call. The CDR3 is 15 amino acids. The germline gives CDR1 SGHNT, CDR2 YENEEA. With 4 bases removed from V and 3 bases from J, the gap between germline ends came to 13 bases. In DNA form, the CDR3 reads TGTGCCAGCAGCTCCTTTTTGGGCGGCTACAATGAGCAGTTCTTC. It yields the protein CASSSFLGGYNEQFF.

CDR3 DNA sequence: TGCGCCAGCACCGTGGGGAGTGCTATGAACACTGAAGCTTTCTTT. Protein product: CASTVGSAMNTEAFF. This chain joins TRBV5-1 and TRBJ1-1; D unclear. The germline V gene has CDR1 SGHRS and CDR2 YFSETQ. The V end was cut by 6 bases, the J end by 0 bases, with 15 bases between. The CDR3 contains 15 residues.

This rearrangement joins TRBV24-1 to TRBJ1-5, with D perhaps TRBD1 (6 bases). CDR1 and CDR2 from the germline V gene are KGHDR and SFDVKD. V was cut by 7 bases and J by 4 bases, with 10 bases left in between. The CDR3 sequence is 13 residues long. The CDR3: CATSLQGNQPQHF. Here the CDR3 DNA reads TGTGCCACCAGCCTACAGGGAAATCAGCCCCAGCATTTT.

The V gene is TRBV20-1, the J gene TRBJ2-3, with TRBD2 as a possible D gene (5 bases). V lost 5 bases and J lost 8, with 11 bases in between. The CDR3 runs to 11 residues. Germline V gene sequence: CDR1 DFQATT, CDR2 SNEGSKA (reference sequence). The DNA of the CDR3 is TGCAGTGCTGTAACGGGAATTACGCAGTATTTT. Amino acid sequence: CSAVTGITQYF.

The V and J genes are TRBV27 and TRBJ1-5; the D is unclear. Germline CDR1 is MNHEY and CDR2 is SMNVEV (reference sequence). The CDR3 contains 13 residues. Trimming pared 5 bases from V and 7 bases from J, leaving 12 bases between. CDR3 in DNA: TGTGCCAGCAGTGTCTTTGAGGGCCAGCCCCAGCATTTT. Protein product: CASSVFEGQPQHF.

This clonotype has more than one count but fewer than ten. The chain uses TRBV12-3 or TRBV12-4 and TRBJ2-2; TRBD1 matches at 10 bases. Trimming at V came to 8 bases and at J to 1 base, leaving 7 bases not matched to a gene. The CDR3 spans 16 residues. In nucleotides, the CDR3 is TGTGCCAGCGGACTGACAGGGGGCGGGAACACCGGGGAGCTGTTTTTT. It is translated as CASGLTGGGNTGELFF.

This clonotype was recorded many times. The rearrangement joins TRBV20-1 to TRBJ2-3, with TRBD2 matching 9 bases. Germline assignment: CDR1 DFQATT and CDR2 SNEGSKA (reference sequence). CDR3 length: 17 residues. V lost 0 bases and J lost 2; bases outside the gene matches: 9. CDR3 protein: CSARDGAAGGTTDTQYF. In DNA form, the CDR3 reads TGCAGTGCTAGAGATGGGGCGGCGGGAGGGACCACAGATACGCAGTATTTT.

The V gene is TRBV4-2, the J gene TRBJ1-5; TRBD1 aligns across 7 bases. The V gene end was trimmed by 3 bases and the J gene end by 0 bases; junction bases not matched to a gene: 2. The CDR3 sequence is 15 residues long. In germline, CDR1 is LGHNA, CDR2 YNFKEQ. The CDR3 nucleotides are TGTGCCAGCAGCCATGGACAGGATAGCAATCAGCCCCAGCATTTT. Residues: CASSHGQDSNQPQHF.

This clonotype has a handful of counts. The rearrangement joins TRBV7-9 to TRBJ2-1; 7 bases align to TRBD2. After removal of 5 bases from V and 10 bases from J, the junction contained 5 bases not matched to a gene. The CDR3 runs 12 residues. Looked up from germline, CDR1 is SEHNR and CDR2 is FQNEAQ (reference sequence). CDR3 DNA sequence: TGTGCCAGCAGCCTCGGACTAGGAGAGCAGTTCTTC. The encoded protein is CASSLGLGEQFF.

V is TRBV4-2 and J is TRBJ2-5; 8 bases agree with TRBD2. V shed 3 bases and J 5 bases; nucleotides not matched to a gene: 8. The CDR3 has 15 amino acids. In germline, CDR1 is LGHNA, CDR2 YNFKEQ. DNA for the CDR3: TGTGCCAGCAGCCAGGAGGGACTAGGCTCGGAGACCCAGTACTTC. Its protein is CASSQEGLGSETQYF.

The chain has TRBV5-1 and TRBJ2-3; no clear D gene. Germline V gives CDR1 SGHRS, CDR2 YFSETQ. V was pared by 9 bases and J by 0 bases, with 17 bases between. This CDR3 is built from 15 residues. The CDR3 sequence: CATSYYATSTDTQYF. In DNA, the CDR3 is TGCGCCACCTCATATTACGCTACTAGCACAGATACGCAGTATTTT.

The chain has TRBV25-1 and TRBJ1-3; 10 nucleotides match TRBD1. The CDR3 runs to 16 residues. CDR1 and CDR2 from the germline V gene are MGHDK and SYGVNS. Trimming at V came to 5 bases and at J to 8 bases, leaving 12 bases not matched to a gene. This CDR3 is CASSQRGQGGKDTIYF. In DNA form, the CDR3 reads TGTGCCAGCAGTCAGCGAGGACAGGGGGGGAAAGACACCATATATTTT.

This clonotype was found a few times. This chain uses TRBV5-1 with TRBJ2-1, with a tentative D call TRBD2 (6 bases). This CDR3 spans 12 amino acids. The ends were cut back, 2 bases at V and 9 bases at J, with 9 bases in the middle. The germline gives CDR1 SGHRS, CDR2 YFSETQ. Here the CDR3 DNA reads TGCGCCAGCAGCTTTGGCGGGGCTGAGCAGTTCTTC. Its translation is CASSFGGAEQFF.

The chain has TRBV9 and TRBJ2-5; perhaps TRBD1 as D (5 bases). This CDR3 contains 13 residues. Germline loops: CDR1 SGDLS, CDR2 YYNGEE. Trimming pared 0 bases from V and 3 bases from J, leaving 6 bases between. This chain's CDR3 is CASSVGGKETQYF. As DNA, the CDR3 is TGTGCCAGCAGCGTAGGGGGCAAAGAGACCCAGTACTTC. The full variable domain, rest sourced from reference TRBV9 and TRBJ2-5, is DSGVTQTPKHLITATGQRVTLRCSPRSGDLSVYWYQQSLDQGLQFLIQYYNGEERAKGNILERFSAQQFPDLHSELNLSSLELGDSALYFCASSVGGKETQYFGPGTRLLVL.

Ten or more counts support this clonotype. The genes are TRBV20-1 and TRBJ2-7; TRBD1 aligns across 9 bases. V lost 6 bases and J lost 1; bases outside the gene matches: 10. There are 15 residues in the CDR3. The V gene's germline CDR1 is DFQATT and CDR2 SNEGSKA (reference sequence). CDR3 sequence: CSARSRDRASYEQYF. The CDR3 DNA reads TGCAGTGCCCGCTCCCGGGACAGGGCGTCCTACGAGCAGTACTTC.

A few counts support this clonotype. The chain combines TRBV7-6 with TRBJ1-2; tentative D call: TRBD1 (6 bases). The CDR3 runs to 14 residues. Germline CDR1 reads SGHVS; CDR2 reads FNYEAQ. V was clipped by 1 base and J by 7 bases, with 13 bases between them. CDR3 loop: CASSLETGSGGYTF. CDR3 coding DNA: TGTGCCAGCAGCTTAGAGACAGGATCAGGTGGCTACACCTTC. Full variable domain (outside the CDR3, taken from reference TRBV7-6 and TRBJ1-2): GAGVSQSPRYKVTKRGQDVALRCDPISGHVSLYWYRQALGQGPEFLTYFNYEAQQDKSGLPNDRFSAERPEGSISTLTIQRTEQRDSAMYRCASSLETGSGGYTFGSGTRLTVV.